Below, 22 T cell receptor beta chains from the same sample are listed, as sequenced in a study of breast tumors, draining lymph nodes, adjacent tissues. Axillary draining lymph nodes of breast cancer patients supplied the node samples. TCRdb re-called the multiplex PCR reads through MiXCR, storing one row per CDR3 protein. The table has 120,000 to 150,000 distinct CDR3 sequences, about 30% seen once. The material sequenced was axillary lymph node tissue. The receptors derive from a female donor with breast cancer. Some clones in this sample may be carry-over from other donors' samples.

This clonotype has a count of ten or more. The gene calls are TRBV6-2 or TRBV6-3 and TRBJ1-5; 8 nucleotides agree with TRBD1. The ends lost 6 bases at V and 4 bases at J; junction bases unmatched: 5. Germline V CDR1 and CDR2: MNHEY, SVGEGT. There are 14 residues in the CDR3. The CDR3 region is CASRTGQGNQPQHF. Here the CDR3 DNA reads TGTGCCAGCAGGACCGGACAGGGTAATCAGCCCCAGCATTTT.

This clonotype was seen ten or more times. The rearrangement links TRBV5-5 to TRBJ1-2, with a tentative D call TRBD1 (5 bases). CDR3 length equals 12 residues. V was shortened by 0 bases and J by 6 bases, with 6 bases between the two germline ends. From germline, CDR1 is SGHKS and CDR2 YYEKEE (reference sequence). CDR3 sequence (DNA): TGTGCCAGCAGCTTGGGACAGAATGGCTACACCTTC. This sequence encodes CASSLGQNGYTF.

This rearrangement joins TRBV7-3 to TRBJ1-3; D not resolved. Germline CDR1 reads SGHTA; CDR2 reads FQGTGA. This CDR3 is 12 amino acids long. Between the trimmed V and J ends, which lost 4 bases and 4 bases, there was a span of 5 bases. CDR3 amino acids: CASSYPGNTIYF. The CDR3 DNA reads TGTGCCAGCAGCTACCCCGGAAACACCATATATTTT.

This clonotype was picked up many times. The chain combines TRBV7-8 with TRBJ2-1, with 7 bases matching TRBD1. V was pared by 5 bases and J by 0 bases, with 10 bases of the junction left unmatched. Germline lookup yields CDR1 SGHVS and CDR2 FQNEAQ. The CDR3 consists of 17 residues. The CDR3 nucleotides are TGTGCCAGCAGCGCCCAGGGGGTCCCAAGCTCCTACAATGAGCAGTTCTTC. This encodes CASSAQGVPSSYNEQFF. The variable domain in full, with the rest retrieved from reference TRBV7-8 and TRBJ2-1, is GAGVSQSPRYKVAKRGQDVALRCDPISGHVSLFWYQQALGQGPEFLTYFQNEAQLDKSGLPSDRFFAERPEGSVSTLKIQRTQQEDSAVYLCASSAQGVPSSYNEQFFGPGTRLTVL.

This clonotype was recorded only once. V gene TRBV25-1 combines with J gene TRBJ2-2, with no clear D. The CDR3 consists of 14 residues. Germline CDR1 MGHDK, CDR2 SYGVNS. The germline V and J ends were trimmed by 3 bases and 6 bases, with 11 bases remaining between them. CDR3 region: CASSDLGSSGELFF. CDR3 DNA sequence: TGTGCCAGCAGTGACCTGGGGTCCTCCGGGGAGCTGTTTTTT.

The chain is built from TRBV11-2 and TRBJ1-3; unclear D gene. The CDR3 runs 18 residues. The germline V gene encodes CDR1 SGHAT and CDR2 FQNNGV. V shed 5 bases and J shed 0 bases, with 20 bases lying between them. Here the CDR3 DNA reads TGTGCCAGCAGCCCTAGGGATGTTACGGATAGCTCTGGAAACACCATATATTTT. It specifies CASSPRDVTDSSGNTIYF.

In this sample, this clonotype turned up many times. This chain connects TRBV29-1 to TRBJ2-7; D uncertain. CDR3 size: 12 residues. V gave up 4 bases and J gave up 4 bases, with 11 bases separating them. CDR1 and CDR2 (germline): SQVTM, ANQGSEA. As DNA, the CDR3 is TGCAGCGTTGGCCCGGGTTTTTACGAGCAGTACTTC. Translating gives CSVGPGFYEQYF.

This clonotype was seen many times. The chain couples TRBV19 to TRBJ1-5, with a weak D call TRBD1 (6 bases). V dropped 2 bases and J dropped 7 bases, with 12 bases sitting between them. The V gene's germline CDR1 is LNHDA and CDR2 SQIVND (reference sequence). This CDR3 is built from 14 residues. CDR3 residues: CASSISGAGQPQHF. As DNA, the CDR3 is TGTGCCAGTAGTATATCGGGGGCCGGGCAGCCCCAGCATTTT.

This clonotype was seen only once. This chain joins TRBV5-5 and TRBJ2-7, with 7 bases that match TRBD2. Germline trimming cut 4 bases from V and 0 bases from J; bases unmatched to any gene: 4. This CDR3 is built from 14 residues. Germline V gives CDR1 SGHKS, CDR2 YYEKEE (reference sequence). The CDR3: CASSRGVTSYEQYF. Written as DNA, the CDR3 is TGTGCCAGCAGCCGGGGGGTCACCTCCTACGAGCAGTACTTC. Filled out from reference TRBV5-5 and TRBJ2-7, the complete variable domain reads DAGVTQSPTHLIKTRGQQVTLRCSPISGHKSVSWYQQVLGQGPQFIFQYYEKEERGRGNFPDRFSARQFPNYSSELNVNALLLGDSALYLCASSRGVTSYEQYFGPGTRLTVT.

This clonotype was seen at least ten times. J is TRBJ2-5 and V is TRBV4-3, with D possibly being TRBD2 (5 bases). V lost 1 base and J 5 bases, leaving 11 bases between the germline ends. The length of the CDR3 is 14 residues. The germline CDR1 and CDR2 sequences are LGHNA and YSLEER. The CDR3 sequence: CASSQVWPGETQYF. The CDR3 DNA reads TGCGCCAGCAGCCAAGTGTGGCCGGGGGAGACCCAGTACTTC.

This clonotype was recorded at least ten times. Being one base from a much bigger clone, this may be a read error. The chain couples TRBV20-1 to TRBJ1-2; 10 positions agree with TRBD1. This CDR3 has 13 residues. The V gene's germline CDR1 is DFQATT and CDR2 SNEGSKA (reference sequence). This CDR3 reads CSAGTGVDYAYTF. The CDR3 nucleotides are TGCAGTGCTGGGACAGGGGTCGACTATGCCTACACCTTC.

This clonotype was seen repeatedly, ten times or more. The chain combines TRBV29-1 with TRBJ2-1; 11 nucleotides line up with TRBD1. V lost 4 bases to trimming and J lost 7 bases; unmatched junction nucleotides: 3. The CDR3 consists of 13 residues. Germline V gene lookup returns CDR1 SQVTM and CDR2 ANQGSEA. The CDR3: CSVGGQGGNEQFF. CDR3 DNA sequence: TGCAGCGTTGGGGGACAGGGGGGGAATGAGCAGTTCTTC.

As concerns this clonotype: A single base separates this from a much larger clone, so it may be a read error. The chain is built from TRBV6-1 and TRBJ2-2; maybe TRBD2 (7 bases). The CDR3 is 13 amino acids. Germline V gives CDR1 MNHNS, CDR2 SASEGT. CDR3 nucleotides: TGTGCGGTGGGGGGGCAGCTCACCGGGGAGCTGTTTTTT. Its translation: CAVGGQLTGELFF.

This clonotype was seen at least ten times. This chain connects TRBV7-2 to TRBJ1-5; a weak D match, TRBD1 (6 bases). Germline V CDR1 and CDR2: SGHTA, FQGNSA. V was shortened by 1 base and J by 3 bases, with 10 bases between the two germline ends. The CDR3 contains 15 residues. The CDR3 loop reads CASSLDRAYNQPQHF. The CDR3 DNA reads TGTGCCAGCAGCTTAGACAGGGCCTACAATCAGCCCCAGCATTTT.

The table lists this clonotype with many counts. This chain joins TRBV30 and TRBJ1-2; no clear D gene. Germline assignment: CDR1 GTSNPN and CDR2 SVGIG (reference sequence). With 1 base removed from V and 2 bases from J, the gap between germline ends came to 5 bases. This CDR3 contains 12 residues. In DNA form, the CDR3 reads TGTGCCTGGAGTGGACAAAACTATGGCTACACCTTC. This gives the protein CAWSGQNYGYTF.

This clonotype was seen ten or more times. This chain uses TRBV7-2 with TRBJ2-2, with unresolved D. Germline CDR1 and CDR2: SGHTA and FQGNSA. The CDR3 runs to 13 residues. The ends were cut back, 1 base at V and 9 bases at J, with 9 bases in the middle. Written as DNA, the CDR3 is TGTGCCAGCAGCTTAGACGGCATCAGGGAGCTGTTTTTT. Its translation: CASSLDGIRELFF.

There are many counts of this clonotype. The rearrangement joins TRBV2 to TRBJ2-7; D might be TRBD1 (5 bases). Germline V lookup: CDR1 SNHLY, CDR2 FYNNEI. CDR3 size: 16 residues. V was trimmed by 4 bases and J by 3 bases, leaving 19 bases between them. CDR3: CASSVSYDSPGYEQYF. CDR3 coding DNA: TGTGCCAGCAGTGTAAGTTACGACAGCCCAGGCTACGAGCAGTACTTC.

Points on this clonotype: One base away lies a much larger clone, so this may be a sequencing read error. The V and J genes are TRBV7-3 and TRBJ2-5; D tentatively fits TRBD1 or TRBD2 (5 bases each). Germline V CDR1 and CDR2: SGHTA, FQGTGA. The CDR3 is 15 amino acids. CDR3 loop: CASSLSPGSQETQHF. The CDR3, as DNA: TGTGCCAGCAGCTTAAGCCCAGGGAGCCAAGAGACCCAGCACTTC. Together with reference TRBV7-3 and TRBJ2-5, the CDR3 gives the full variable domain: GAGVSQTPSNKVTEKGKYVELRCDPISGHTALYWYRQSLGQGPEFLIYFQGTGAADDSGLPNDRFFAVRPEGSVSTLKIQRTERGDSAVYLCASSLSPGSQETQHFGPGTRLLVL.

This clonotype was seen repeatedly, ten times or more. This rearrangement joins TRBV5-8 to TRBJ1-6, with D possibly TRBD1 on 5 matching bases. The V end lost 2 bases, the J end lost 7 bases, and 7 bases lay between the germline ends. Germline CDR1 is SGHTS and CDR2 is YDEGEE. This CDR3 spans 13 amino acids. DNA of the CDR3: TGTGCCAGCAGCTTTTACAGGAATTCACCCCTCCACTTT. It is translated as CASSFYRNSPLHF.

The chain is built from TRBV10-3 and TRBJ2-7; D is perhaps TRBD1 (5 bases). Germline CDR1 reads ENHRY; CDR2 reads SYGVKD. The CDR3 extends over 12 amino acids. With 9 bases removed from V and 5 bases from J, the gap between germline ends came to 14 bases. CDR3 region: CAIGTGSNEQYV. DNA for the CDR3: TGTGCCATAGGTACAGGCTCAAACGAGCAGTACGTC.

V is TRBV7-2 and J is TRBJ2-2; 12 nucleotides match TRBD2. CDR1 and CDR2 from the germline V gene are SGHTA and FQGNSA. This CDR3 region has 19 residues. After removal of 3 bases from V and 6 bases from J, the junction contained 14 bases not matched to a gene. The CDR3 region is CASSFRARTSGALSGELFF. DNA of the CDR3: TGTGCCAGCAGCTTTCGGGCGAGGACTAGCGGGGCCTTATCCGGGGAGCTGTTTTTT.

The V gene is TRBV29-1, the J gene TRBJ2-1; no firm D call. The CDR3 runs to 13 residues. The germline CDR1 and CDR2 sequences are SQVTM and ANQGSEA. The V end was cut by 2 bases, the J end by 0 bases, with 5 bases between. The CDR3 loop is CSVEPSSYNEQFF. CDR3 sequence (DNA): TGCAGCGTTGAACCGAGCTCCTACAATGAGCAGTTCTTC.